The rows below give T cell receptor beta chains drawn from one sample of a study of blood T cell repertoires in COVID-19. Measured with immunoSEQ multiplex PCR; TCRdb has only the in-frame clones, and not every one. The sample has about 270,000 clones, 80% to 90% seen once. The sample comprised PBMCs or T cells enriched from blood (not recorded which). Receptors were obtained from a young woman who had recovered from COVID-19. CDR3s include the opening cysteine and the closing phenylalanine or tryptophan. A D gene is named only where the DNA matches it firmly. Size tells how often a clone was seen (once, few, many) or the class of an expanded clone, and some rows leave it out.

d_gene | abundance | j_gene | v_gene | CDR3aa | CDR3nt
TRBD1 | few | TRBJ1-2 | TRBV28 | CASSSPYSTGEIWGYTF | TGTGCCAGCAGTTCGCCGTACTCGACAGGGGAGATATGGGGCTACACCTTC
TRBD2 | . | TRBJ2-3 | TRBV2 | CASRETSGGAPQYF | TGTGCCAGCAGGGAGACTAGCGGGGGGGCCCCGCAGTATTTT
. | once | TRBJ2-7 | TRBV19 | CASSIGAPSYEQYF | TGTGCCAGTAGTATAGGAGCTCCCTCCTACGAGCAGTACTTC
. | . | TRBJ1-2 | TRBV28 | CASSLLGFGDYGYTF | TGTGCCAGCAGTTTATTGGGTTTCGGGGACTATGGCTACACCTTC
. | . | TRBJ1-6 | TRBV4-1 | CASSQPLQGLSPLHF | TGCGCCAGCAGCCAACCCTTACAGGGTTTATCACCCCTCCACTTT
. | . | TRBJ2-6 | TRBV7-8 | CVGGSSGANVLTF | TGTGTCGGGGGAAGCTCTGGGGCCAACGTCCTGACTTTC
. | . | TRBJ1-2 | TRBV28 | CASSFISEGNYGYTF | TGTGCCAGCAGTTTCATCTCGGAGGGTAACTATGGCTACACCTTC
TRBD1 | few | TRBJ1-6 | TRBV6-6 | CASSSGTEPYNSPLHF | TGTGCCAGCAGTTCGGGGACAGAACCCTATAATTCACCCCTCCACTTT
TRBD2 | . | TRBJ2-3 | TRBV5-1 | CASSLAATGGRGDTQYF | TGCGCCAGCAGCTTGGCCGCAACGGGGGGGCGTGGAGATACGCAGTATTTT
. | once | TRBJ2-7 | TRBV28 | CASSFPRLSPGTNYEQYF | TGTGCCAGCAGTTTCCCCCGGCTCTCTCCGGGGACAAACTACGAGCAGTACTTC
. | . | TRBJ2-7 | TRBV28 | CASGQPYEQYF | TGTGCCAGCGGACAACCCTACGAGCAGTACTTC
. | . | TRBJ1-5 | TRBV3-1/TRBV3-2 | CASSQGTVGQPQHF | TGTGCCAGCAGCCAAGGGACAGTAGGTCAGCCCCAGCATTTT
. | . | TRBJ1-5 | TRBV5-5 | CASSRAGGNQPQHF | TGTGCCAGCAGTCGCGCGGGGGGCAATCAGCCCCAGCATTTT
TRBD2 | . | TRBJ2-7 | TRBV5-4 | CASSLKGGGYEQYF | TGTGCCAGCAGCTTGAAGGGCGGGGGGTACGAGCAGTACTTC
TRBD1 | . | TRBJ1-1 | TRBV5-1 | CASSLGQGWDMTEAFF | TGCGCCAGCAGCTTGGGACAGGGTTGGGATATGACTGAAGCTTTCTTT
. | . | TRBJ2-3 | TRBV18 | CASSPPAAPDTQYF | TGTGCCAGCTCACCACCGGCGGCGCCGGATACGCAGTATTTT
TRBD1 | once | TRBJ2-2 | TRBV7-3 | CASSLMGTGAGELFF | TGTGCCAGCAGCTTAATGGGGACAGGGGCCGGGGAGCTGTTTTTT
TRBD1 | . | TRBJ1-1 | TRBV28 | CASSTQQGWNTEAFF | TGTGCCAGCAGTACACAACAGGGGTGGAACACTGAAGCTTTCTTT
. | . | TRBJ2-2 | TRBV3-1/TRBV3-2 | CASSQDWGYNPGELFF | TGTGCCAGCAGCCAAGATTGGGGCTATAATCCCGGGGAGCTGTTTTTT
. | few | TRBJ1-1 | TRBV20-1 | CSAIPDTEAFF | TGCAGTGCTATTCCGGACACTGAAGCTTTCTTT
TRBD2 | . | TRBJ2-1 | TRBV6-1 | CASSEGAGGQIYNEQFF | TGTGCCAGCAGTGAGGGAGCGGGGGGCCAAATTTACAATGAGCAGTTCTTC
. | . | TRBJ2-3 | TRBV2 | CASRDSGDTQYF | TGTGCCAGCAGGGACAGCGGAGATACGCAGTATTTT
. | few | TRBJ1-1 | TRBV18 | CASSPQLNTEAFF | TGTGCCAGCTCGCCTCAGTTGAACACTGAAGCTTTCTTT
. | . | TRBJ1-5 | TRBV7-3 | CASSPTGTNQPQHF | TGTGCCAGCAGCCCTACAGGGACCAATCAGCCCCAGCATTTT
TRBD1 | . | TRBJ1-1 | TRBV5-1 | CASSLVTGDFTEAFF | TGCGCCAGCAGCTTGGTGACAGGGGATTTCACTGAAGCTTTCTTT
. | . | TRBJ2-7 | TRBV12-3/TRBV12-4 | CASSRGSYEQYF | TGTGCCAGCAGTCGAGGATCCTACGAGCAGTACTTC
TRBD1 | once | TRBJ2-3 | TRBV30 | CAWRTGRGADTQYF | TGTGCCTGGAGGACAGGGCGAGGGGCAGATACGCAGTATTTT
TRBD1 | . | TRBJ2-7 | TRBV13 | CASSPRTGTYEQYF | TGTGCCAGCAGCCCTCGGACAGGGACTTACGAGCAGTACTTC
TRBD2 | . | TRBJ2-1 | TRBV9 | CASSVGTSGFYNEQFF | TGTGCCAGCAGCGTAGGGACTAGCGGGTTTTACAATGAGCAGTTCTTC
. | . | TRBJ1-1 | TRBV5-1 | CASSLAGQSNTEAFF | TGCGCCAGCAGCTTGGCAGGACAGTCGAACACTGAAGCTTTCTTT
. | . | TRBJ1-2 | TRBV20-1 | CSASPGHNYGYTF | TGCAGTGCTAGTCCGGGACATAACTATGGCTACACCTTC
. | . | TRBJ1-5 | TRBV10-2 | CASSDSSLNQPQHF | TGCGCCAGCAGTGATAGCAGTCTCAATCAGCCCCAGCATTTT
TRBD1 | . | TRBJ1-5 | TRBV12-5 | CASGFNRDRSNQPQHF | TGTGCTAGTGGTTTTAACCGGGACAGGTCCAATCAGCCCCAGCATTTT
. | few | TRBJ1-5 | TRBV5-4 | CASSLGMDRGHEPQHF | TGTGCCAGCAGCTTGGGAATGGATCGTGGGCATGAGCCCCAGCATTTT
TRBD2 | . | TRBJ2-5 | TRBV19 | CASSGIAGGEETQYF | TGTGCCAGTAGTGGCATAGCGGGGGGAGAAGAGACCCAGTACTTC
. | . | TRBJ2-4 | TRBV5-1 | CASSFGQNIQYF | TGCGCCAGCAGCTTCGGACAGAACATTCAGTACTTC
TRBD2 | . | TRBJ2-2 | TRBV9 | CASSVTSGGTGELFF | TGTGCCAGCAGCGTCACTAGCGGAGGCACCGGGGAGCTGTTTTTT
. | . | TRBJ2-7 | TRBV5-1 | CASSLAGAPYEQYF | TGCGCCAGCAGCTTGGCAGGGGCCCCCTACGAGCAGTACTTC
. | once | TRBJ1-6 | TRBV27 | CASSLQGPPNSPLHF | TGTGCCAGCAGTTTACAGGGGCCCCCTAATTCACCCCTCCACTTT
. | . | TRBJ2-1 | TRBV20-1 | CSASGGASSYNEQFF | TGCAGTGCTAGTGGCGGGGCGAGCTCCTACAATGAGCAGTTCTTC
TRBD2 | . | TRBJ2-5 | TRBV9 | CASSPTRGGVETQYF | TGTGCCAGCAGCCCGACGCGGGGGGGCGTAGAGACCCAGTACTTC